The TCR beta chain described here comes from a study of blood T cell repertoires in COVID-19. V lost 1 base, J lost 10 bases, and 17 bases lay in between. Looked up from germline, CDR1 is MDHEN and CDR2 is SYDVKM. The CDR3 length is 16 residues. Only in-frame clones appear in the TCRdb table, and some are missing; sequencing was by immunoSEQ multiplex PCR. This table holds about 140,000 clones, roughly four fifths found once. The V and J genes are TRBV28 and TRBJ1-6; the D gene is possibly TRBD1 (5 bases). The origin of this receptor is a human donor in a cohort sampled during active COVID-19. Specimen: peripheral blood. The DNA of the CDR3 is TGTGCCAGCAGTTTATCTCGGCAGGGAAGAGGCTCACCCCTCCACTTT. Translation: CASSLSRQGRGSPLHF.